The 23 T cell receptor delta chains given below trace back to one sample, sequenced in a study of γδ T cells in repeated Plasmodium falciparum infection. TCRdb fed the multiplex PCR reads into CATT to redo clone calling. The sample includes approximately 90,000 delta-chain clones, over 0.9% of them seen just once. Flow sorting of PBMC yielded separate Vgamma9/Vdelta2+ and Vdelta2-negative gammadelta T cell populations for bulk repertoire analysis. The sample was gamma-delta T cells from blood. The source of these receptors is a pool of human donors (malaria-infected and uninfected, not separated).

This clone has a handful of counts. The protein held in TCRdb is that of a much larger clone and does not match this DNA's translation at residue 4, likely because of a read error; the protein shown is translated from the DNA. The rearrangement joins TRDV2 to TRDJ1, with 9 nucleotides matching TRDD3. TCRdb leaves out the J gene; it was filled in here by matching the DNA to germline. The CDR3 is 19 residues long. Germline V gene data show CDR1 as GEAIGNYY and CDR2 as EKD. The CDR3 protein is CACYTVGTGGPKYTDKLIF. In DNA form, the CDR3 reads TGTGCCTGTTACACCGTTGGTACTGGGGGACCAAAGTACACCGATAAACTCATCTTT.

Many counts were recorded for this clone. This DNA translates differently at residue 4 from the TCRdb protein, which is that of a much larger clone; a read error is likely, and the protein shown is the DNA's own translation. This chain joins TRAV38-2/DV8 and TRDJ1; 9 nucleotides agree with TRDD2. The V and J ends lost 7 bases and 0 bases, in that order; junction bases with no gene match: 22. The CDR3 is 20 residues long. From germline, CDR1 is TSESDYY and CDR2 QEAYKQQN. The CDR3 DNA sequence: TGTGCTTATTCACCTTCCTACAAGGGAATAAATATTGTCTACACCGATAAACTCATCTTT. This sequence encodes CAYSPSYKGINIVYTDKLIF.

On this clone itself: A read error is the likely source, as a far larger clone sits one nucleotide away. The sample has other DNA sequences that encode this CDR3 too. The chain combines TRDV1 with TRDJ1; 10 bases map to TRDD3. TCRdb carries no J gene annotation; the J gene was assigned here by matching the DNA with germline. Unmatched junction bases numbered 21, after V lost 6 bases and J lost 5 bases. Germline V lookup: CDR1 TSWWSYY, CDR2 QGS. This CDR3 has 19 amino acids. The CDR3 protein is CALGDPESPYWGMFDKLIF. CDR3 bases: TGTGCTCTTGGTGATCCCGAATCTCCTTACTGGGGGATGTTTGATAAACTCATCTTT.

Regarding this clone: A read error likely explains why the TCRdb protein, taken from a much larger clone, differs from this DNA's translation at residue 5; the protein shown is translated from the DNA. The chain carries TRDV1 and TRDJ1; tentatively, D is TRDD2 (5 bases). Germline-derived CDR1 and CDR2 are TSWWSYY and QGS. The CDR3 has 17 residues. V was cut by 4 bases and J by 0 bases, with 18 bases left in between. The CDR3: CALGGGFLQTYTDKLIF. Here the CDR3 DNA reads TGTGCTCTTGGGGGAGGTTTCCTCCAGACCTACACCGATAAACTCATCTTT.

Details on this clone: A read error likely explains why the TCRdb protein, taken from a much larger clone, differs from this DNA's translation at residue 22; the protein shown is translated from the DNA. The chain has TRAV29/DV5 and TRDJ1; 13 bases match TRDD3. The V and J ends lost 1 base and 0 bases, in that order; junction bases with no gene match: 42. Germline V gives CDR1 NSMFDY, CDR2 ISSIKDK. This CDR3 has 29 residues. CDR3 region: CAASSGPFPIPYWGIRVLWNCMYTDKLIF. The DNA of the CDR3 is TGTGCAGCAAGCTCTGGCCCTTTTCCTATACCGTACTGGGGGATACGCGTATTGTGGAATTGTATGTACACCGATAAACTCATCTTT.

This clone has just a few counts. This likely traces to a read error, being one base from a far larger clone. The sample holds other DNA sequences that translate to the same CDR3. The chain combines TRDV2 with TRDJ1; tentative D call: TRDD3 (6 bases). No J gene was available from TCRdb, and it was assigned here by a germline match of the DNA. CDR3 length equals 19 residues. Germline V CDR1 and CDR2: GEAIGNYY, EKD. CDR3 sequence reads: CACDTVGMRGVDYTDKLIF. In DNA, the CDR3 is TGCGCCTGTGACACCGTGGGGATGAGGGGAGTGGACTACACCGATAAACTCATCTTT.

This clone was counted a few times. This may be a read error: a much more frequent sequence differs by one nucleotide. The same CDR3 also results from other DNA sequences found in this sample. This chain joins TRDV3 and TRDJ1, with D maybe TRDD2 (6 bases). Germline CDR1 TVYSNPD, CDR2 GDNSRS (reference sequence). This CDR3 region has 16 residues. V dropped 4 bases and J dropped 0 bases, with 21 bases sitting between them. CDR3 nucleotide sequence: TGTGCCTCCGTCCCGTGCTTCCTTTACAACACCGATAAACTCATCTTT. As protein: CASVPCFLYNTDKLIF.

This clone came up a few times. This DNA translates differently at residue 7 from the TCRdb protein, which is that of a much larger clone; a read error is likely, and the protein shown is the DNA's own translation. The CDR3 DNA reads TGTGCTCTTGGGGAATCCTCCTCTTCCTCGCTACTGGGGGATACTGGGACCGATAAACTCATCTTT. Translating it yields CALGESSSSSLLGDTGTDKLIF. The J gene is TRDJ1, the V gene TRDV1, with 12 bases lining up with TRDD3. The J gene, left out of TCRdb, was set here by checking the DNA against germline. Looked up from germline, CDR1 is TSWWSYY and CDR2 is QGS. The CDR3 has 22 residues. V trimming: 2 bases; J trimming: 2 bases; junction bases outside the gene matches: 21.

Remarks on this clone: A single base is all that separates this from a far larger clone, so a read error is likely. This specimen includes other DNA sequences encoding the same CDR3. The gene calls are TRDV1 and TRDJ1; 7 bases map to TRDD3. TCRdb leaves out the J gene; it was filled in here by matching the DNA to germline. Germline lookup yields CDR1 TSWWSYY and CDR2 QGS. CDR3 length: 21 amino acids. The DNA of the CDR3 is TGTGCTCTTGGAGAACCCACTCCGATACTGGGGACGCGAATTGGCACCGATAAACTCATCTTT. As protein: CALGEPTPILGTRIGTDKLIF.

As to this clone: This probably arose from a read error, given a far larger clone one base away. Other DNA variants within this sample encode the same CDR3. This rearrangement joins TRDV1 to TRDJ1; TRDD3 agrees at 7 bases. The CDR3 extends over 18 amino acids. Germline V gene lookup returns CDR1 TSWWSYY and CDR2 QGS. DNA of the CDR3: TGTGCTCTCGGGGAACTGGTGGGCCTCACTGGGGCCCTCGATAAACTCATCTTT. It specifies CALGELVGLTGALDKLIF.

This clone was seen at least ten times. The protein in TCRdb stems from a much larger clone and differs at residue 11 from this DNA's translation, likely a read error; here the protein is translated from the DNA. This rearrangement joins TRDV2 to TRDJ3; TRDD3 agrees at 11 bases. No J gene is reported in TCRdb; it was inferred here by comparing the DNA with germline. After removal of 3 bases from V and 5 bases from J, the junction contained 23 bases not matched to a gene. The CDR3 loop spans 23 amino acids. The germline CDR1 and CDR2 sequences are GEAIGNYY and EKD. CDR3 protein: CACDPLVEMVELGDTRDTRQMFF. CDR3 nucleotides: TGTGCCTGTGACCCCCTTGTGGAGATGGTGGAGCTGGGGGATACCCGGGACACCCGACAGATGTTTTTC.

To note about this clone: A read error is likely here: a far larger clone is one base away. The same CDR3 can be traced to other DNA sequences in this sample. CDR3 sequence: CACDDITGGYTDKLIF. The CDR3, as DNA: TGTGCCTGTGACGACATTACTGGGGGGTACACCGATAAACTCATCTTT. The chain employs TRDV2 and TRDJ1; 8 bases fit TRDD3. TCRdb supplies no J gene; here it was assigned by aligning the nucleotide sequence to germline. Trimming removed 3 bases from V and 0 bases from J; junction bases left unmatched: 8. Germline lookup yields CDR1 GEAIGNYY and CDR2 EKD. The length of the CDR3 is 16 residues.

Note on this clone: The protein TCRdb lists belongs to a much larger clone and differs from this DNA's translation at residues 10 and 18, which points to a read error; the protein shown is made from the DNA. V usage is TRDV1 and J usage is TRDJ1; 7 positions agree with TRDD3. Germline V lookup: CDR1 TSWWSYY, CDR2 QGS. J was trimmed by 6 bases and V by 0 bases; bases with no gene match: 28. The CDR3 sequence is 22 residues long. The CDR3 nucleotides read TGTGCTCTTGGGGAACTATTTTTTAGGTATTCAGTTGGGGATAGGAGAACCTATAAACTCATCTTT. This codes for CALGELFFRYSVGDRRTYKLIF.

With regard to this clone: TCRdb attributes to this sequence the protein of a much larger clone, which differs from the DNA translation at residue 12; a read error is likely, and the protein displayed is translated from the DNA. The chain joins TRDV2 to TRDJ1, with 12 bases matching TRDD3. TCRdb lists no J gene, so it was determined here by aligning the DNA to germline. Trimming at V came to 3 bases and at J to 0 bases, leaving 10 bases not matched to a gene. The CDR3 extends over 18 amino acids. CDR1 and CDR2 (germline): GEAIGNYY, EKD. This CDR3 reads CACDGLGDTGEDTDKLIF. The CDR3 DNA follows: TGTGCCTGTGACGGACTGGGGGATACAGGGGAAGACACCGATAAACTCATCTTT.

A word on this clone: TCRdb shows a much larger clone's protein in place of this DNA's translation, and the two differ at residue 19, likely through a read error; the protein shown is translated from the DNA. TRDV2 is the V gene, and the J gene was not called; TRDD3, the D gene given by the table, was not confirmed from the DNA. Germline V gives CDR1 GEAIGNYY, CDR2 EKD. The CDR3 extends over 20 amino acids. CDR3 nucleotides: TGTGCCTGTGACACCGGAGGTGCTGGGGGAAGGGGAGGCAACACCGATAAACTCACCTTT. It is translated as CACDTGGAGGRGGNTDKLTF.

In regard to this clone: The protein TCRdb lists belongs to a much larger clone and differs from this DNA's translation at residue 7, which points to a read error; the protein shown is made from the DNA. This chain connects TRDV1 to TRDJ1, with D maybe TRDD3 (5 bases). V gave up 2 bases and J gave up 3 bases, with 28 bases separating them. From germline, CDR1 is TSWWSYY and CDR2 QGS. The CDR3 has 20 residues. The CDR3 reads CALGESILPWGPRGSDKLIF. As DNA, the CDR3 is TGTGCTCTTGGGGAATCTATCCTCCCGTGGGGACCCAGGGGGTCCGATAAACTCATCTTT.

Regarding this clone: A much larger clone differs from this one at a single base, so this may be a read error. This same CDR3 is encoded by further DNA sequences in the sample. The chain couples TRDV2 to TRDJ1, with a tentative D call TRDD3 (8 bases). CDR1 GEAIGNYY and CDR2 EKD come from the germline V gene. The CDR3 totals 19 residues. The CDR3 nucleotides are TGTGCCTGCGACAGGCATTCCTACATAGTGGGGGATCCCACCGATAAACTCATCTTT. It specifies CACDRHSYIVGDPTDKLIF.

Worth noting for this clone: TCRdb assigns this DNA the protein of a much larger clone, which departs from its translation at residue 8; this likely reflects a read error, and the protein shown comes from translating the DNA. This rearrangement joins TRDV1 to TRDJ1; 7 positions agree with TRDD3. Germline CDR1 TSWWSYY, CDR2 QGS. There are 18 residues in the CDR3. The junction had 13 bases not matched to a gene; V was cut back by 3 bases and J by 0 bases. The CDR3 DNA is TGTGCTCTTGGGGAGCAGATTATTGGGGGAATCTACACCGATAAACTCATCTTT. Translated: CALGEQIIGGIYTDKLIF.

In its sample, this clone was seen a few times. TCRdb's entry gives the protein of a much larger clone, which mismatches this DNA's translation at residues 6 and 16, likely from a read error; the protein reported here is translated from the DNA. The V call is TRDV1, the J call TRDJ3, with D possibly matching TRDD3 (6 bases). Germline lookup yields CDR1 TSWWSYY and CDR2 QGS. V was trimmed by 2 bases and J by 0 bases, leaving 41 bases between them. CDR3 length: 28 amino acids. CDR3 region: CALGEVVGPLQSYWDGPKSSWDTRQMFF. The CDR3 region has the DNA TGTGCTCTTGGGGAAGTAGTGGGACCTCTACAATCGTACTGGGATGGGCCGAAGAGCTCCTGGGACACCCGACAGATGTTTTTC.

Of note for this clone: Since a far larger clone is one base different, this is likely a read error. Other DNA sequences within the sample encode an identical CDR3. The J gene is TRDJ1, the V gene TRDV2; 11 bases fit TRDD3. TCRdb does not report a J gene; here it was assigned by matching the DNA to germline references. CDR3 length equals 21 residues. Per the germline V gene, CDR1 is GEAIGNYY and CDR2 is EKD. The CDR3 loop is CACDPKRLRVLGDRGTDKLIF. The CDR3 DNA sequence: TGTGCCTGTGACCCTAAACGCCTTCGAGTACTGGGGGATAGAGGGACCGACAAACTCATCTTT.

Comments on this clone: A read error likely explains this, since a far larger clone differs by one base. Other DNA sequences in this specimen translate into the identical CDR3. The J gene is TRDJ1, the V gene TRDV2; D perhaps matches TRDD3 (6 bases). From germline, CDR1 is GEAIGNYY and CDR2 EKD. The CDR3 extends over 20 amino acids. V lost 2 bases to trimming and J lost 0 bases, with 27 bases between them. CDR3 DNA sequence: TGTGCCTGTGACAACCCACTAGGGGATTCCGCCCAGGTGTACACCGATAAACTCATCTTT. It translates to CACDNPLGDSAQVYTDKLIF.

This clone was counted between two and nine times. The translation of this DNA and the TCRdb protein of a much larger clone differ at residue 3, probably owing to a read error; the protein shown here is translated from the DNA. The chain carries TRDV1 and TRDJ1, with 11 positions matching TRDD3. The J gene comes from matching the DNA to germline here; TCRdb lacks it. Germline CDR1 is TSWWSYY and CDR2 is QGS. The CDR3 is 19 amino acids. CDR3 coding DNA: TGTGCTCCTGGGGAACTCCGTCCTACATGGGGGATACGCACCGATAAACTCATCTTT. Amino acid sequence: CAPGELRPTWGIRTDKLIF.

The sample holds many counts of this clone. V and J are TRDV1 and TRDJ1; 11 bases fit TRDD3. TCRdb supplies no J gene; here it was assigned by aligning the nucleotide sequence to germline. CDR1 TSWWSYY and CDR2 QGS come from the germline V gene. The CDR3 is made up of 22 amino acids. J was trimmed by 1 base and V by 4 bases; bases with no gene match: 23. The CDR3 DNA reads TGTGCTCTTGGGGGCCCCGTCGGCTGGGGGATACTTGCTAGACCCCTCACCGATAAACTCATCTTT. It is translated as CALGGPVGWGILARPLTDKLIF.